This T cell receptor beta chain was sequenced for a study of T-cell memory formation after mild COVID-19. To note about this clonotype: The target antigen is unknown.

This CDR3 region has 15 residues. The V gene's germline CDR1 is MGHRA and CDR2 YSYEKL. J gave up 0 bases and V 1 base, and 3 bases lay outside the gene matches. TCRdb processed the 5' RACE reads anew with MiXCR; each CDR3 protein has one entry. The data show about 440,000 distinct CDR3 sequences, roughly 20% seen once. Study-level findings and limits: Some SARS-CoV-2-responding clones were already detected in memory before infection. Later expanders leaned toward CD4+, whereas clones contracting from day 15 to 85 were balanced CD4/CD8.

The genes are TRBV4-1 and TRBJ2-7; 7 bases are a match to TRBD2. The clonotype was recovered from an adult woman who had mild COVID-19 (a few samples of this study predate the infection). Cell type and time point are not known. Sequenced: PBMCs or a T cell subset sorted from them (not recorded which). CDR3 amino acids: CASSQGAGVSYEQYF. Here the CDR3 DNA reads TGCGCCAGCAGCCAAGGCGCGGGGGTCTCCTACGAGCAGTACTTC.